These 7 T cell receptor beta chains were all obtained from the same sample, sequenced in a study of identical twins. TCRdb itself ran the 5' RACE reads through MiXCR, one entry per CDR3 protein. Of roughly 570,000 distinct CDR3 sequences in the sample, 7.5% to 10% were seen once. The data also belong to a second study, concerning yellow fever vaccine responses in identical twins.

Sequencing input: PBMCs. These receptors all come from a woman aged 18-29 years in good health.

This clonotype was counted a few times. The chain is built from TRBV2 and TRBJ2-3; 8 bases are shared with TRBD1. Germline V gene lookup returns CDR1 SNHLY and CDR2 FYNNEI. This CDR3 comprises 14 residues. The V segment lost 7 bases and the J segment 1 base; nucleotides outside the gene matches: 4. CDR3 in amino acids: CASIPGQGTDTQYF. CDR3 sequence (DNA): TGTGCCAGCATACCGGGACAGGGCACAGATACGCAGTATTTT.

The J gene is TRBJ1-1, the V gene TRBV9, with a weak D call TRBD1 (6 bases). V dropped 0 bases and J dropped 11 bases, with 23 bases sitting between them. The length of the CDR3 is 16 residues. Germline V gene data show CDR1 as SGDLS and CDR2 as YYNGEE. CDR3 in DNA: TGTGCCAGCAGCGTAGAAACAGGGATTGGTTCTGGGGGGGCTTTCTTT. This codes for CASSVETGIGSGGAFF.

This clonotype turned up a few times. This rearrangement joins TRBV6-1 to TRBJ1-6, with D maybe TRBD1 (6 bases). V lost 9 bases and J 3 bases, leaving 18 bases between the germline ends. The CDR3 is 16 residues long. Per the germline V gene, CDR1 is MNHNS and CDR2 is SASEGT. The CDR3, as DNA: TGTGCCAGTCAACACAGGGTCTTGGACTATAATTCACCCCTCCACTTT. Protein: CASQHRVLDYNSPLHF.

The sample holds many counts of this clonotype. The chain combines TRBV4-3 with TRBJ2-7; tentatively, D is TRBD2 (5 bases). Looked up from germline, CDR1 is LGHNA and CDR2 is YSLEER. The CDR3 length is 16 residues. Trimming took off 1 base at V and 4 bases at J, with 17 bases between the two ends. CDR3 bases: TGCGCCAGCAGCCAAGTTGAAGGGAGAACCGGGTACGAGCAGTACTTC. Translation: CASSQVEGRTGYEQYF.

In its sample, this clonotype was seen many times. The gene calls are TRBV14 and TRBJ2-7; D tentatively fits TRBD1 or TRBD2 (5 bases each). Trimming removed 3 bases at V and 2 bases at J, with 11 bases between. The CDR3 covers 14 residues. CDR1 SGHDN and CDR2 FVKESK come from the germline V gene. The CDR3 sequence is CASSQGRVTYEQYF. Here the CDR3 DNA reads TGTGCCAGCAGCCAGGGACGGGTCACCTACGAGCAGTACTTC. The complete variable domain, with remaining parts taken from reference TRBV14 and TRBJ2-7, reads EAGVTQFPSHSVIEKGQTVTLRCDPISGHDNLYWYRRVMGKEIKFLLHFVKESKQDESGMPNNRFLAERTGGTYSTLKVQPAELEDSGVYFCASSQGRVTYEQYFGPGTRLTVT.

This clonotype appeared many times. The rearrangement links TRBV29-1 to TRBJ2-1; 7 bases align to TRBD1. CDR1 is SQVTM and CDR2 is ANQGSEA in the germline V gene. The CDR3 sequence is 15 residues long. J gave up 3 bases and V 1 base, and 6 bases lay outside the gene matches. CDR3 DNA sequence: TGCAGCGTTGAAGCGGGACAGAAGGACTACAATGAGCAGTTCTTC. This sequence encodes CSVEAGQKDYNEQFF.

In its sample, this clonotype was seen a few times. The J gene is TRBJ2-5, the V gene TRBV23-1; 7 bases are shared with TRBD1. TRBV23-1 is annotated as an ORF whose role is uncertain. The CDR3 covers 16 residues. V gave up 0 bases and J gave up 2 bases; unmatched junction bases: 6. The CDR3 DNA reads TGCGCCAGCAGTCAATCGTGGGACAGTAGACAAGAGACCCAGTACTTC. Its protein product is CASSQSWDSRQETQYF.